These T cell receptor beta chains were read from a single sample in a study of vaccination effects on CD4 cells after COVID-19. No antigen has been assigned to these receptors. Libraries were prepared by immunoSEQ multiplex PCR; TCRdb keeps only in-frame clonotypes and omits some of them. Seen here are 14,000 or so clones, roughly 80% observed once, and the top ten hold roughly 17%. Sequenced material: CD4+ T cells from PBMCs cultured with SARS-CoV-2 spike peptides, taken after COVID-19 vaccination. All receptors derive from a human donor who had a prior SARS-CoV-2 infection. CDR3s include the opening cysteine and the closing phenylalanine or tryptophan. The D gene is left open where the match is weak.

TRBJ2-7	TRBD2	TRBV4-3	CASSHSSGSPFYEQYF	TGCGCCAGCAGCCACTCTAGCGGGAGTCCTTTCTACGAGCAGTACTTC
TRBJ2-2	TRBD2	TRBV5-4	CASSSGLAGEKNTGELFF	TGTGCCAGCAGCTCCGGACTAGCGGGAGAGAAAAACACCGGGGAGCTGTTTTTT
TRBJ1-2	NA	TRBV6-1	CASSEARTVHGYTF	TGTGCCAGCAGTGAAGCGCGGACAGTCCATGGCTACACCTTC
TRBJ2-5	TRBD1	TRBV27	CASSYDREETQYF	TGTGCCAGCAGCTACGACAGGGAGGAGACCCAGTACTTC
TRBJ1-3	NA	TRBV11-2	CASQLGHLGFSGNTIYF	TGTGCCAGCCAGCTTGGACACCTGGGCTTCTCTGGAAACACCATATATTTT
TRBJ2-7	TRBD1	TRBV7-2	CASSNRDRGFHEQYF	TGTGCCAGCAGCAACCGGGACAGGGGATTCCACGAGCAGTACTTC
TRBJ1-1	TRBD1	TRBV5-1	CASRTGTGGFNTEAFF	TGCGCCAGCAGAACCGGGACAGGGGGCTTTAACACTGAAGCTTTCTTT
TRBJ2-3	NA	TRBV18	CASSPPSTDTQYF	TGTGCCAGCTCACCCCCAAGCACAGATACGCAGTATTTT
TRBJ2-7	NA	TRBV19	CASSTGGRRDFYEQYF	TGTGCCAGTAGTACTGGTGGGAGGCGTGACTTTTACGAGCAGTACTTC
TRBJ2-5	NA	TRBV12-3/TRBV12-4	CASTFAGATQYF	TGTGCCAGCACGTTTGCAGGGGCCACCCAGTACTTC
TRBJ2-2	NA	TRBV12-3/TRBV12-4	CASSFSGELFF	TGTGCCAGCAGTTTTTCCGGGGAGCTGTTTTTT
TRBJ1-1	NA	TRBV5-1	CASSLERVPNTEAFF	TGCGCCAGCAGCTTGGAACGGGTACCGAACACTGAAGCTTTCTTT
TRBJ2-7	TRBD1	TRBV15	CATSIEGQGNEQYF	TGTGCCACCAGCATTGAGGGACAGGGGAACGAGCAGTACTTC
TRBJ2-2	NA	TRBV11-1	CASSLGSEATGELFF	TGTGCCAGCAGCTTAGGTTCGGAAGCCACCGGGGAGCTGTTTTTT
TRBJ2-3	TRBD2	TRBV7-9	CASSLTSGSLADTQYF	TGTGCCAGCAGCTTAACTAGCGGGAGCTTGGCAGATACGCAGTATTTT
TRBJ1-3	NA	TRBV5-1	CASSHGAGNTIYF	TGCGCCAGCAGCCACGGAGCCGGAAACACCATATATTTT
TRBJ1-2	NA	TRBV19	CASSILPGVGGYTF	TGTGCCAGTAGTATTTTGCCAGGGGTGGGTGGCTACACCTTC
TRBJ2-2	TRBD2	TRBV14	CASSLQGGGCGRGAVF	TGTGCCAGCAGCCTTCAGGGCGGGGGTTGTGGCCGGGGAGCTGTTTTT
TRBJ1-2	TRBD1	TRBV18	CASSSTGADGYTF	TGTGCCAGCTCATCAACAGGGGCCGATGGCTACACCTTC
TRBJ2-2	NA	TRBV21-1	CASSKWGQGARWLCTGELFF	NA
TRBJ2-5	TRBD2	TRBV3-1/TRBV3-2	CASSRLAGGTQYF	TGTGCCAGCAGCCGACTAGCCGGGGGGACCCAGTACTTC
TRBJ1-1	NA	TRBV14	CASSLKASDTEAFF	TGTGCCAGCAGCCTCAAAGCTAGCGACACTGAAGCTTTCTTT
TRBJ2-5	NA	TRBV5-6	CASSLVDQETQYF	TGTGCCAGCAGCTTGGTCGACCAAGAGACCCAGTACTTC